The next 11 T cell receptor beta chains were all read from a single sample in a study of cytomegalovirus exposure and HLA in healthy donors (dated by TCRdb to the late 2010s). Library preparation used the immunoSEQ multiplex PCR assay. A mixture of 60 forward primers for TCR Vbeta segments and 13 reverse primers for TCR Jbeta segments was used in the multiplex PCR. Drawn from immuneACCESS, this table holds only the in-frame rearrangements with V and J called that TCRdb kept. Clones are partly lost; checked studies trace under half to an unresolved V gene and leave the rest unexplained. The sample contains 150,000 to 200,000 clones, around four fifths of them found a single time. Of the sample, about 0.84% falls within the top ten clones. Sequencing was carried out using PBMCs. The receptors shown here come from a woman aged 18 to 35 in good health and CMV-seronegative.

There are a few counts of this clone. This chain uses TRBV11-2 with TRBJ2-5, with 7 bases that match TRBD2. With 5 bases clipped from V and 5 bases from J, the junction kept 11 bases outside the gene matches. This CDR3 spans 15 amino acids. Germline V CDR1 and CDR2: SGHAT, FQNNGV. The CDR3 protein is CASSPGLAVFETQYF. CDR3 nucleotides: TGTGCCAGCAGCCCCGGGCTAGCGGTATTCGAGACCCAGTACTTC.

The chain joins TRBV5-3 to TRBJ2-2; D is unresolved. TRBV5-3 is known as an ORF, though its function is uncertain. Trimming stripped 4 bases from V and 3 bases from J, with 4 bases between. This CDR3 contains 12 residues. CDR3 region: CARSPHTGELFF. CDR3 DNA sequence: TGTGCCAGAAGCCCTCACACCGGGGAGCTGTTTTTT.

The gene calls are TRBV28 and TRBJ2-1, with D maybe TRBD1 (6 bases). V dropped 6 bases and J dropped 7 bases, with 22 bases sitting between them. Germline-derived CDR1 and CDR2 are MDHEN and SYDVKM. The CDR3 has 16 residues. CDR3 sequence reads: CASRIHALGATNEQFF. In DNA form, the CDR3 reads TGTGCCAGCAGAATACACGCACTGGGGGCAACGAATGAGCAGTTCTTC.

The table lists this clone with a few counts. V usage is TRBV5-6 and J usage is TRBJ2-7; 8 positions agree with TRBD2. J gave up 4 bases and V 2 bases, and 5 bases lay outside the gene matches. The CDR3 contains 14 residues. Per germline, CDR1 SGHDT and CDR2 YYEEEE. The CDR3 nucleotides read TGTGCCAGCAGCTTAGAGGCTAGCGGGTACGAGCAGTACTTC. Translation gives CASSLEASGYEQYF. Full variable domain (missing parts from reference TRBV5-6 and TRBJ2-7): DAGVTQSPTHLIKTRGQQVTLRCSPKSGHDTVSWYQQALGQGPQFIFQYYEEEERQRGNFPDRFSGHQFPNYSSELNVNALLLGDSALYLCASSLEASGYEQYFGPGTRLTVT.

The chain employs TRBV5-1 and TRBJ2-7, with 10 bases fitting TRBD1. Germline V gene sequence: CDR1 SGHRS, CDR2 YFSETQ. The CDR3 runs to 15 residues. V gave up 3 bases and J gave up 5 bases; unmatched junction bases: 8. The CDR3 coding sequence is TGCGCCAGCAGCTCCCGGACAGGGGGGTTCGACGAGCAGTACTTC. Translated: CASSSRTGGFDEQYF.

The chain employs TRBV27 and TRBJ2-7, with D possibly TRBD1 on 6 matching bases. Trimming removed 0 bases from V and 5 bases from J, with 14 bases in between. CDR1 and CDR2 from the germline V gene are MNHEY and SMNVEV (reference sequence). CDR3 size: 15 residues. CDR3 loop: CASSLSTGALHEQYF. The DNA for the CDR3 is TGTGCCAGCAGTTTATCGACAGGAGCGCTCCACGAGCAGTACTTC.

In nucleotides, the CDR3 is TGTGCCAGCAGCTCACAGGGGTCCTACGAGCAGTACTTC. Translating gives CASSSQGSYEQYF. V usage is TRBV7-6 and J usage is TRBJ2-7; 7 bases are shared with TRBD1. Germline CDR1 reads SGHVS; CDR2 reads FNYEAQ. Trimming cost V 4 bases and J 1 base; bases outside gene matches: 1. The CDR3 runs to 13 residues.

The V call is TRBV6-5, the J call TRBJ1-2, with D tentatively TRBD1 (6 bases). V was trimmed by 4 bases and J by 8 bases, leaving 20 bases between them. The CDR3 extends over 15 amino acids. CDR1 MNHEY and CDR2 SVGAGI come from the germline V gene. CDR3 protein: CASSSGFGFGGGYTF. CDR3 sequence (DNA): TGTGCCAGCAGTTCCGGATTTGGTTTTGGGGGCGGCTACACCTTC.

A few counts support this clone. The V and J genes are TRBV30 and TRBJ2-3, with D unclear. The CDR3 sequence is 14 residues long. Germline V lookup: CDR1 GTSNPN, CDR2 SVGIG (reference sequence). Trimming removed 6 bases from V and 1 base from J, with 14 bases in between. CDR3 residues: CACAAYPRTDTQYF. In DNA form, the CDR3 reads TGTGCCTGCGCCGCCTACCCTCGCACAGATACGCAGTATTTT.

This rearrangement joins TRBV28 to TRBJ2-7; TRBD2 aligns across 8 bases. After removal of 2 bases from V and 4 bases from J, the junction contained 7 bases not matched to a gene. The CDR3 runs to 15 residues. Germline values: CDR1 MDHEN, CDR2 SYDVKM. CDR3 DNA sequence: TGTGCCAGCAGTTTACGGACTAGCATAATATACGAGCAGTACTTC. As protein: CASSLRTSIIYEQYF.

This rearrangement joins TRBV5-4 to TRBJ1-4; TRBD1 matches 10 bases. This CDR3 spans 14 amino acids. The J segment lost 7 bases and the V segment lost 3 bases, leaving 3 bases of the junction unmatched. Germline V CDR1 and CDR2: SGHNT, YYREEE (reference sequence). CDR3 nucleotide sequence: TGTGCCAGCAGCTGGGACAGGGGAGCTGAAAAACTGTTTTTT. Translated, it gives CASSWDRGAEKLFF.